This T cell receptor beta chain was obtained from a study of cytomegalovirus exposure and HLA in healthy donors. General study results and limits: A later analysis found most CMV-associated TCR beta chains apparently HLA-restricted. For TCR beta chains, V- and J-gene trimming was later linked to a missense DCLRE1C variant. Sequencing depth roughly uniform across donors was assumed in presence/absence analyses.

The primer mix had 60 Vbeta and 13 Jbeta primers. Libraries were prepared by immunoSEQ multiplex PCR; TCRdb keeps only in-frame clonotypes and omits some of them. The profile shows around 140,000 clones, 82% of them singletons. In this sample, this clone turned up once. Its target is unknown. This CDR3 is 16 amino acids long. From germline, CDR1 is GTSNPN and CDR2 SVGIG (reference sequence). V was pared by 1 base and J by 7 bases, with 12 bases of the junction left unmatched. The specimen was PBMCs. The chain combines TRBV30 with TRBJ2-1, with 8 bases aligning to TRBD2. The TCR was taken from a woman in her forties or fifties in good health and CMV-seropositive. This CDR3 is CAWSGGYSGTGNEQFF. The DNA of the CDR3 is TGTGCCTGGAGTGGGGGTTATAGCGGGACGGGAAATGAGCAGTTCTTC.